The entry below describes one T cell receptor (beta chain). The data derive from a study of blood T cell repertoires in COVID-19. Background on the study: The origin of the acute and convalescent COVID-19 samples was the United States, Italy and Spain. From T cells, B-cell-depleted T cells, or PBMCs came the material, which was cDNA or gDNA.

Using immunoSEQ multiplex PCR, the repertoire was profiled, and TCRdb retains in-frame clones only, with some absent. This table has approximately 310,000 clones, 85% appearing once. The CDR3 sequence is 13 residues long. V was cut by 2 bases and J by 6 bases, with 11 bases left in between. In germline, CDR1 is LNHDA, CDR2 SQIVND (reference sequence). Those who participated ranged in age from about 18 to 89 years and resided in some 24 US areas. Each participant's cohort was designated according to participant-reported clinical history. The rearrangement uses TRBV19 and TRBJ2-7; D might be TRBD2 (5 bases). The sample comprised PBMCs or T cells enriched from blood (not recorded which). The sequence was obtained from a woman aged 25-40 years who had been exposed to COVID-19. The CDR3 protein is CASSITSGGEQYF. In nucleotides, the CDR3 is TGTGCCAGTAGTATAACGAGCGGAGGCGAGCAGTACTTC.